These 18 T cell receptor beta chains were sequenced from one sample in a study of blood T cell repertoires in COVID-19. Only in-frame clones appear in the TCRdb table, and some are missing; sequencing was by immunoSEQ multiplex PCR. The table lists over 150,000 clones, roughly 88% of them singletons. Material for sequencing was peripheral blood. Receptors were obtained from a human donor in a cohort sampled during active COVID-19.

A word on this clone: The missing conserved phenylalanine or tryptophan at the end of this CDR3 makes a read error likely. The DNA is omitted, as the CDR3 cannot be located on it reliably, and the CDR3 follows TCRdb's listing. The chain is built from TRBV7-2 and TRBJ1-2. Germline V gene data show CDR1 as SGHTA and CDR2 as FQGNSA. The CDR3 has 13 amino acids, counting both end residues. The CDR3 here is CASSLGGLSRLIS.

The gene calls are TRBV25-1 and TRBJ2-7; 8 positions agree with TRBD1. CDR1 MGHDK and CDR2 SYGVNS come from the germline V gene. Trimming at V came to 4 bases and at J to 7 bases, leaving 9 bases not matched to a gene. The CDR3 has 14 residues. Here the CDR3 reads CASSVQGASLEQYF. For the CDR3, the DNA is TGTGCCAGCAGTGTCCAGGGGGCGTCCCTGGAGCAGTACTTC.

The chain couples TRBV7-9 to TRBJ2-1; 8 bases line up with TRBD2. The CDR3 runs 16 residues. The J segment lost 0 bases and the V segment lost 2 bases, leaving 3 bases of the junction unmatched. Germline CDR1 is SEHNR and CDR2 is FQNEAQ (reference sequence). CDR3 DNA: TGTGCCAGCAGCTTACGCGCGGGAGGCTCCTACAATGAGCAGTTCTTC. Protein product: CASSLRAGGSYNEQFF.

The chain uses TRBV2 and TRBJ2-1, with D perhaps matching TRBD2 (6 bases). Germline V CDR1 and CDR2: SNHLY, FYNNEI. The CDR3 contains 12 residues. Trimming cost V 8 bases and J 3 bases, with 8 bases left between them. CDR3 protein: CASAGNYNEQFF. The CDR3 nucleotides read TGTGCCAGCGCGGGGAACTACAATGAGCAGTTCTTC.

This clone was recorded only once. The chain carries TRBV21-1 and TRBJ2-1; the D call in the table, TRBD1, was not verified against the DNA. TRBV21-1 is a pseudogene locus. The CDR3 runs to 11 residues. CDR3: CASSKWADPFF. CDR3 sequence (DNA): TGTGCCAGCAGCAAATGGGCAGATCCGTTCTTC.

The CDR3 DNA is TGCGCCAGCAGCCAAGATTATATGGCGGGCTCGTACTACAATGAGCAGTTCTTC. Protein product: CASSQDYMAGSYYNEQFF. The rearrangement uses TRBV4-1 and TRBJ2-1, with a tentative D call TRBD2 (5 bases). The CDR3 has 18 amino acids. Deletions cut 0 bases from V and 3 bases from J, with 18 bases between. The germline CDR1 and CDR2 sequences are MGHRA and YSYEKL.

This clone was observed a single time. Here the CDR3 DNA reads TGTGCCAGCACCCGCTGGGCTAGCACAGATACGCAGTATTTT. As protein: CASTRWASTDTQYF. J is TRBJ2-3 and V is TRBV5-5; D not resolved. Per the germline V gene, CDR1 is SGHKS and CDR2 is YYEKEE (reference sequence). The CDR3 is made up of 14 amino acids. The V end lost 6 bases, the J end lost 0 bases, and 11 bases lay between the germline ends.

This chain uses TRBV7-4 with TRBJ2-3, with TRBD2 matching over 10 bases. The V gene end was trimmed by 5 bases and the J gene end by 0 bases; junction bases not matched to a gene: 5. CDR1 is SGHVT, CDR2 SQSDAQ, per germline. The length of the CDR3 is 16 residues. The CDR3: CASSPGTSDSTDTQYF. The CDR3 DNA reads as TGTGCCAGCAGCCCCGGGACTAGCGATAGCACAGATACGCAGTATTTT.

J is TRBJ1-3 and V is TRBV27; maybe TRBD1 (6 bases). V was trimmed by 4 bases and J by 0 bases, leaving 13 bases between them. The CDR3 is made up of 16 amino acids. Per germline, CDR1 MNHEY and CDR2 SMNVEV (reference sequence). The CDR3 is CASSSLDRYSGNTIYF. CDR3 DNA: TGTGCCAGCAGTTCTTTAGACAGGTACTCTGGAAACACCATATATTTT.

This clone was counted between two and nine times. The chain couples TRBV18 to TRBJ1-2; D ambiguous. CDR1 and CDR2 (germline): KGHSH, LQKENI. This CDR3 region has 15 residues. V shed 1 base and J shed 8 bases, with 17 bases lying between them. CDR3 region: CASSPRSEHTRGYTF. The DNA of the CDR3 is TGTGCCAGCTCACCACGTTCAGAGCACACCAGGGGCTACACCTTC. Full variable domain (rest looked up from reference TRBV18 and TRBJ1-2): NAGVMQNPRHLVRRRGQEARLRCSPMKGHSHVYWYRQLPEEGLKFMVYLQKENIIDESGMPKERFSAEFPKEGPSILRIQQVVRGDSAAYFCASSPRSEHTRGYTFGSGTRLTVV.

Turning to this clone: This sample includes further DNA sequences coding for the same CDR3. In DNA form, the CDR3 reads TGTGCCAGCAGTCGGGGGGGACAAGAGACCCAGTACTTC. Translating gives CASSRGGQETQYF. The J gene is TRBJ2-5, the V gene TRBV12-3 or TRBV12-4; 8 bases match TRBD2. The trim removed 5 bases at V and 2 bases at J, leaving 1 base unmatched. The CDR3 covers 13 residues.

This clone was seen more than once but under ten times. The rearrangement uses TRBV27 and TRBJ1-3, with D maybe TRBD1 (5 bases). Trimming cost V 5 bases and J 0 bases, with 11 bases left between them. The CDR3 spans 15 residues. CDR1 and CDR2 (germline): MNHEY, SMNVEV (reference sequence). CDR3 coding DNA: TGTGCCAGCAGTGCGGGACGGAGCTCTGGAAACACCATATATTTT. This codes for CASSAGRSSGNTIYF.

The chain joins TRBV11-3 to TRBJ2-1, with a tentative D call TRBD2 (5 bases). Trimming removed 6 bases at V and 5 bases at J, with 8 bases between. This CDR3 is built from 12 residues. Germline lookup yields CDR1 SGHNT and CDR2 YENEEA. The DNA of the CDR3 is TGTGCCAGCAGTGGGGAGAACAATGAGCAGTTCTTC. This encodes CASSGENNEQFF.

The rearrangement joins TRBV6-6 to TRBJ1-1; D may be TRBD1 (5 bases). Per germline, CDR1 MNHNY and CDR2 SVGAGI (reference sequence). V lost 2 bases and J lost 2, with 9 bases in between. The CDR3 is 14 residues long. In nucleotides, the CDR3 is TGTGCCAGCAGTTACGAGCAGGGCAACACTGAAGCTTTCTTT. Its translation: CASSYEQGNTEAFF.

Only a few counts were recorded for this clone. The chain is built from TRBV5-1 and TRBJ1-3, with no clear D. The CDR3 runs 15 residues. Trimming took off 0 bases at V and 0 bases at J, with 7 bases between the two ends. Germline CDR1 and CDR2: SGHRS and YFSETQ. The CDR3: CASSLGGPSGNTIYF. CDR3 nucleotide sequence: TGCGCCAGCAGCTTGGGTGGGCCCTCTGGAAACACCATATATTTT.

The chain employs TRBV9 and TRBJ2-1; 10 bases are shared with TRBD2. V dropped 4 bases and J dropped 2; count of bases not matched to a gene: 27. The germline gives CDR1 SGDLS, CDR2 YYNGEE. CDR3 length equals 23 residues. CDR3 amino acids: CASSHRARAHTPSGSPPYNEQFF. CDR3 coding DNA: TGTGCCAGCAGCCATAGGGCAAGGGCCCATACCCCTAGCGGGAGCCCGCCCTACAATGAGCAGTTCTTC.

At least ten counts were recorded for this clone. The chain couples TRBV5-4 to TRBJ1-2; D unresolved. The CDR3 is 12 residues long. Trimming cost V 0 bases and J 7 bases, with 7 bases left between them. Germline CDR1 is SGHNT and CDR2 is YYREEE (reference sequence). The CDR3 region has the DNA TGTGCCAGCAGCTTGGAGACTGGTGGCTACACCTTC. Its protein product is CASSLETGGYTF.

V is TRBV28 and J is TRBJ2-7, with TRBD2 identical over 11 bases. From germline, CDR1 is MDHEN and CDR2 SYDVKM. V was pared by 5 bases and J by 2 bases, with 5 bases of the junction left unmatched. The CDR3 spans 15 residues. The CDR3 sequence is CASSARLAGTYEQYF. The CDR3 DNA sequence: TGTGCCAGCAGTGCAAGACTAGCGGGAACCTACGAGCAGTACTTC. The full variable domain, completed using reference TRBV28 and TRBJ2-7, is DVKVTQSSRYLVKRTGEKVFLECVQDMDHENMFWYRQDPGLGLRLIYFSYDVKMKEKGDIPEGYSVSREKKERFSLILESASTNQTSMYLCASSARLAGTYEQYFGPGTRLTVT.